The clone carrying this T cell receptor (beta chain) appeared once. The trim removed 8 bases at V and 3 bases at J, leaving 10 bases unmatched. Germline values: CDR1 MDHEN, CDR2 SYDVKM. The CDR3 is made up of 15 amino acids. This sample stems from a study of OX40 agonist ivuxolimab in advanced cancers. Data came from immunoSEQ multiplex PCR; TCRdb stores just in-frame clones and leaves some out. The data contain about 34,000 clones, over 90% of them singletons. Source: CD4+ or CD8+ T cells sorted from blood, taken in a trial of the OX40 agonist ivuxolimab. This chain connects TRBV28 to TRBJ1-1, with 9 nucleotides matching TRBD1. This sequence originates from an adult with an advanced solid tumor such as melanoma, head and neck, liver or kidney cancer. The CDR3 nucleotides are TGTGCCAGCCGCAACCGGGGACAGGGTTACACTGAAGCTTTCTTT. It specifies CASRNRGQGYTEAFF.